This TCR beta chain was observed in a study of cytomegalovirus exposure and HLA in healthy donors. Study-level results: Further analysis, carried out later, found HLA-associated TCR beta chains more clonally expanded than equally common other chains.

Points on this clone: Its antigen is as yet unknown.

The PCR employed 60 Vbeta primers together with 13 Jbeta primers. Assay: immunoSEQ multiplex PCR; the TCRdb copy retains only in-frame clones and omits some. The table has 130,000 or so clones, 65% to 85% seen once. The CDR3 runs to 17 residues. V was trimmed by 2 bases and J by 2 bases, leaving 16 bases between them. The germline V gene encodes CDR1 SGHRS and CDR2 YFSETQ. The sequence derives from a woman aged 18-29 years in good health and CMV-seronegative. The chain couples TRBV5-1 to TRBJ2-2, with a tentative D call TRBD2 (6 bases). Input material: PBMCs. CDR3 sequence (DNA): TGCGCCAGCAGCTTTGGAGGAGGGGACCTAAACACCGGGGAGCTGTTTTTT. Encoded protein: CASSFGGGDLNTGELFF.